Reported below is one T cell receptor (beta chain). Its specific antigen is unknown. Base qualities are missing; no much larger clone stands one base away. The sample is drawn from a study of CD8 T cells in ankylosing spondylitis (dated by TCRdb to 2016 to 2017). Regarding the research as a whole: The study profiled T cell receptor beta repertoires in healthy donors and ankylosing spondylitis patients to find disease-linked TCR variants. The full study cohort comprised around 23 ankylosing spondylitis patients and 110 or so healthy donors. Peripheral blood samples were taken, and synovial fluid was additionally collected from ankylosing spondylitis patients. The paper as a whole reports these results and caveats: The disease-linked clones showed a CD8+ phenotype and occurred at relatively low frequencies in peripheral blood. According to the report, matched synovial fluid samples from ankylosing spondylitis patients were significantly enriched for the disease-linked clones. Some motif variants were previously reported in synovial fluid and blood of reactive arthritis patients, suggesting common disease-initiation mechanisms. Blood from ankylosing spondylitis patients appeared to be characterized by a TCR beta motif composed of under ten highly homologous amino acid variants.

Instrument on record: Illumina MiSeq. TCR beta libraries were prepared by quantitative 5'-RACE with molecular barcodes. The study's processing was this. To identify disease-linked TCR variants, a new computational method was used, one built on a probabilistic model of VDJ rearrangement. TCRdb reran the public reads through fastp at Q25 and MiXCR, keeping productive beta chains. Identical CDR3 proteins give one entry, which carries the most common genes and DNA. What appears here as the V and J calls and clone size reflects TCRdb's work, not the paper's. The sample contains some 15,000 distinct CDR3 sequences, roughly 8.2% of them found a single time. The top ten hold less than 40% of the sample. The CDR3 contains 12 residues, cysteine and phenylalanine counted. Only the CDR3 DNA is retained, 36 bases long and in frame from the first base. The CDR1 and CDR2 encoded by the germline V gene (reference sequence) are DFQATT and SNEGSKA.

The source is a male donor with ankylosing spondylitis or in good health (not recorded which). The V and J genes are TRBV20-1 and TRBJ2-3; TRBD2 might be the D gene, on 6 matching bases. What was sequenced was blood. The DNA sequence follows: TGCAGCCTGGGGGGAGCGGAAGATACGCAGTATTTT. Translated, this is CSLGGAEDTQYF.